This T cell receptor beta chain comes out of a study of blood T cell repertoires in COVID-19. Whole-study context: Acute-phase and convalescent COVID-19 samples originated in the United States, Italy and Spain. PBMCs, B-cell-depleted T cells, or T cells were the source of the cDNA or gDNA that made up the material.

Original processing methods: Quantification of nucleated cells was approximated via reference gene primer amplification. Produced via immunoSEQ multiplex PCR; TCRdb's table is partial and in-frame only. That table supplies the V and J calls and clone size; D and trimming were determined from the DNA. The data show tens of thousands of clones, with around 94% seen just once and roughly 5.9% held by the top ten. The V gene end was trimmed by 4 bases and the J gene end by 5 bases; junction bases not matched to a gene: 1. The CDR3 spans 14 residues. In germline, CDR1 is KGHDR, CDR2 SFDVKD. The sample taken for sequencing was peripheral blood. The receptor comes from a woman between 55 and 75 years old with active COVID-19. The rearrangement links TRBV24-1 to TRBJ2-1; 10 nucleotides line up with TRBD2. CDR3 DNA sequence: TGTGCCACCAGTGAACTAGCGGGAAACAATGAGCAGTTCTTC. Protein product: CATSELAGNNEQFF.